The subject of this entry is one T cell receptor (beta chain). Antigen specificity is unknown. One end of the junction fails to match germline, which may point to a read error. These data are taken from a study of response to subunit inactivated influenza vaccine. Via MiXCR, TCRdb re-called the RT-PCR reads, giving one row per CDR3 protein. The sample includes 500,000 to 550,000 distinct CDR3 sequences, approximately 7.8% seen only once; the top ten take roughly 14%. General study results and limits: Few new T cells, the authors suggested, are recruited by each seasonal influenza vaccination.

The CDR3 loop spans 16 amino acids. CDR1 and CDR2 (germline): SEHNR, FQNEAQ (reference sequence). The source material was PBMCs from blood, sampled roughly 24 months after vaccination. The sequence was collected from a man aged 50 to 69 who received an inactivated influenza vaccine. The J gene is TRBJ2-1, the V gene TRBV7-9; 10 bases fit TRBD2. CDR3 amino acids: CASSSTAGGPYNKQFF. CDR3 bases: TGTGCCAGCAGCTCTACAGCGGGAGGGCCCTACAATAAGCAGTTCTTC.